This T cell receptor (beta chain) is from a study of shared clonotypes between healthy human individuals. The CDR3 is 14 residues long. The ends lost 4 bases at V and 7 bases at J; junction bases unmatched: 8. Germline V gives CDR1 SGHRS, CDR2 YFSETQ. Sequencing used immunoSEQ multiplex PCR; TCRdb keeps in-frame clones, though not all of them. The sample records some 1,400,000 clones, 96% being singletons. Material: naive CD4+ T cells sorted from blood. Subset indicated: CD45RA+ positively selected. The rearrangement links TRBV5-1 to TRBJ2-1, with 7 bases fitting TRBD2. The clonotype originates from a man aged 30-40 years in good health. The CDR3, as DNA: TGCGCCAGCAGCCCCGGACTAGAGTGGAATGAGCAGTTCTTC. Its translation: CASSPGLEWNEQFF. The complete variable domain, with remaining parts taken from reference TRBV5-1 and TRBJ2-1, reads KAGVTQTPRYLIKTRGQQVTLSCSPISGHRSVSWYQQTPGQGLQFLFEYFSETQRNKGNFPGRFSGRQFSNSRSEMNVSTLELGDSALYLCASSPGLEWNEQFFGPGTRLTVL.